This T cell receptor (beta chain) was identified in a study of T cells in localized non-small cell lung cancer. General study points: A median of around 60 clones ranked among the top 100 in tumor appeared in adjacent lung.

Details on this clone: Its cognate antigen is unknown.

Germline CDR1 reads SGHKS; CDR2 reads YYEKEE (reference sequence). CDR3 length: 14 residues. V was clipped by 6 bases and J by 4 bases, with 17 bases between them. Measured with immunoSEQ multiplex PCR; TCRdb has only the in-frame clones, and not every one. The sample consists of under 60,000 clones, roughly 85% of them appearing once. This TCR was sampled from a male donor aged 60 or older with stage III squamous cell lung carcinoma. The sequenced sample was peripheral blood, obtained before any cancer treatment. This chain uses TRBV5-5 with TRBJ2-7, with a weak D call TRBD2 (5 bases). DNA for the CDR3: TGTGCCAGCAACGTGACCCCGAGGGAGTACGAGCAGTACTTC. It is translated as CASNVTPREYEQYF.